This T cell receptor (beta chain) appears in the sequencing data of a study of blood T cell repertoires in COVID-19. Study at large: There were acute and convalescent COVID-19 samples, and they came from the United States, Italy and Spain. T cells, B-cell-depleted T cells, or PBMCs supplied cDNA or gDNA.

Per the original data handling: Estimated nucleated cell counts came from reference gene primer amplification. TCRdb's table, derived via immunoSEQ multiplex PCR, lists solely in-frame clones and lacks some. The V and J calls and the clone size are those of that table, but D and trimming were determined from the DNA. The sample gives 84,000 or so clones, about four fifths of which show up once; about 6% is in the top ten. CDR1 and CDR2 (germline): LGHDT, YNNKEL (reference sequence). Trimming shortened V by 0 bases and J by 4 bases, and 15 bases separated the two germline ends. The CDR3 spans 17 residues. While infection was still active, Seattle patients were enrolled and then followed longitudinally.

Sequenced material: peripheral blood. The rearrangement links TRBV3-1 (or the pseudogene TRBV3-2) to TRBJ2-2, with D perhaps matching TRBD2 (5 bases). This receptor was taken from a man between 65 and 85 years old with COVID-19, enrolled during active disease. The CDR3 region is CASSQDWGVAGTGELFF. CDR3 nucleotides: TGTGCCAGCAGCCAAGATTGGGGAGTAGCCGGCACCGGGGAGCTGTTTTTT.